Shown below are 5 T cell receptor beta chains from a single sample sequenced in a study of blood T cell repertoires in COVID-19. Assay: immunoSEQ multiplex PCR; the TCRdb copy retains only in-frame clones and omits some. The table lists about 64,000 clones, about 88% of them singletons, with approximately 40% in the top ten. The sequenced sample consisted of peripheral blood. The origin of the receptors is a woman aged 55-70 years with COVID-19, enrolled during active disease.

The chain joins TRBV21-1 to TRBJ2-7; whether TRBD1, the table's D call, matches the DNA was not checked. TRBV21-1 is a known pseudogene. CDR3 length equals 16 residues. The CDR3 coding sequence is TGTGCCAGCAGCAAGAACCAGGGGGCGCTGTCCTACGAGCAGTACTTC. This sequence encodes CASSKNQGALSYEQYF.

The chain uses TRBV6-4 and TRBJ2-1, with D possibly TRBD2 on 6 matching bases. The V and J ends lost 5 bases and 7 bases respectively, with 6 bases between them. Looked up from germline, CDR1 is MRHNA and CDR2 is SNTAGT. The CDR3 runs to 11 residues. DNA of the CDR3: TGTGCCAGCAGTAGCGGGAATGAGCAGTTCTTC. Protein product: CASSSGNEQFF.

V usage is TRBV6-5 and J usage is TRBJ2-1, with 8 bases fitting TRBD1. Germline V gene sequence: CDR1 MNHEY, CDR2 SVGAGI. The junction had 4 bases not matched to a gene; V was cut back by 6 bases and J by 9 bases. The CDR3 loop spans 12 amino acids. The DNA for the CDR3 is TGTGCCAGCAGGCAGGGGGCGCTTGAGCAGTTCTTC. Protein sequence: CASRQGALEQFF.

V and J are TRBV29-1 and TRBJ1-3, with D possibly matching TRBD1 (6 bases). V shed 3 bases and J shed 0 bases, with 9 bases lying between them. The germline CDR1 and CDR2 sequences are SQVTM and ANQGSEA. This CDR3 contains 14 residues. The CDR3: CSVETGPSGNTIYF. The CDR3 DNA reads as TGCAGCGTTGAGACAGGCCCCTCTGGAAACACCATATATTTT.

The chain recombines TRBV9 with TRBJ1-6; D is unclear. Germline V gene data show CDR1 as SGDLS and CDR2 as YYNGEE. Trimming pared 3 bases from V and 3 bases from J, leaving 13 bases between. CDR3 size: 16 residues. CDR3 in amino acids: CASSERLEFYNSPLHF. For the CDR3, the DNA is TGTGCCAGCAGCGAGCGACTGGAGTTCTATAATTCACCCCTCCACTTT.